The rows below give T cell receptor beta chains drawn from one sample of a study of shared clonotypes between healthy human individuals. Clones were sequenced by immunoSEQ multiplex PCR, and TCRdb holds only the in-frame ones, with some missing. Of about 100,000 clones listed, less than 60% are singletons. Sequenced sample: PBMCs. The source is a woman in her 40s in good health. Some clones in this sample may be carry-over from other donors' samples. The CDR3 runs from the conserved cysteine through the conserved F or W. D genes are given only for firm matches. Rows may omit the clone size; those that give it use once, few, many or a size class.

j_call d_call v_call clone_size cdr3_aa cdr3_nt
TRBJ2-5 TRBD1 TRBV28 NA CASRGHGVAGGTQYF TGTGCCAGCAGGGGTCATGGGGTGGCAGGGGGGACCCAGTACTTC
TRBJ2-5 NA TRBV5-4 NA CASSRDEGETQYF TGTGCCAGCAGCCGGGACGAGGGGGAGACCCAGTACTTC
TRBJ2-4 NA TRBV5-1 NA CASSLGGAKNIQYF TGCGCCAGCAGCTTGGGGGGAGCCAAAAACATTCAGTACTTC
TRBJ2-3 NA TRBV7-2 NA CASSSLGAGNTDTQYF TGTGCCAGCAGCTCCTTAGGGGCGGGGAACACAGATACGCAGTATTTT
TRBJ2-5 TRBD1 TRBV6-1 NA CAAQGASEQYF TGTGCCGCACAGGGGGCGTCTGAGCAGTACTTC
TRBJ1-1 NA TRBV20-1 NA CSAPDIEAFF TGCAGTGCTCCAGACATAGAAGCTTTCTTT
TRBJ2-7 TRBD1 TRBV29-1 NA CSVGQGDSYEQYF TGCAGCGTGGGACAGGGGGACTCCTACGAGCAGTACTTC
TRBJ2-1 NA TRBV7-2 NA CASSPGIVSAQYNEQFF TGTGCCAGCAGCCCTGGGATTGTTAGCGCTCAATACAATGAGCAGTTCTTC
TRBJ1-1 NA TRBV29-1 many CSVEDHGLGNTEAFF TGCAGCGTTGAAGATCATGGGCTGGGGAACACTGAAGCTTTCTTT
TRBJ2-3 TRBD2 TRBV29-1 few CSVGLANTQYF TGCAGCGTGGGACTAGCGAATACGCAGTATTTT
TRBJ2-3 TRBD2 TRBV27 NA CASTRGLAGTDTQYF TGTGCCAGCACCAGGGGCTTAGCGGGAACAGATACGCAGTATTTT
TRBJ2-7 NA TRBV19 NA CASSMGTASRYEQYF TGTGCCAGTAGTATGGGTACAGCCTCCCGCTACGAGCAGTACTTC
TRBJ1-5 TRBD1 TRBV6-1 NA CASSLDRVSYQPQHF TGTGCCAGCAGTCTGGACAGGGTCTCGTATCAGCCCCAGCATTTT
TRBJ2-7 NA TRBV19 many CASSIGGDTSYEQYF TGTGCCAGTAGTATAGGAGGGGACACTTCCTACGAGCAGTACTTC
TRBJ2-4 NA TRBV9 NA CASSPRVGIAKNIQYF TGTGCCAGCAGCCCGAGGGTCGGGATAGCCAAAAACATTCAGTACTTC
TRBJ1-3 NA TRBV30 many CAWGSGNTIYF TGTGCCTGGGGCTCTGGAAACACCATATATTTT
TRBJ2-7 TRBD2 TRBV7-2 once CASSLGPGGPYEQYF TGTGCCAGCAGCTTGGGTCCGGGAGGGCCCTACGAGCAGTACTTC
TRBJ2-1 TRBD2 TRBV5-1 NA CASSLREVNEQFF TGCGCCAGCAGCTTGCGGGAGGTCAATGAGCAGTTCTTC
TRBJ1-2 NA TRBV28 NA CASSGADNNYGYTF TGTGCCAGTAGTGGGGCAGATAATAACTATGGCTACACCTTC
TRBJ1-5 NA TRBV27 NA CASSDFPGPQHF TGTGCCAGCAGTGACTTTCCGGGGCCCCAGCATTTT
TRBJ2-3 NA TRBV29-1 NA CSVAKGHTQYF TGCAGCGTCGCCAAGGGGCATACGCAGTATTTT
TRBJ1-1 NA TRBV20-1 NA CSASGEAEAFF TGCAGTGCTAGCGGCGAAGCTGAAGCTTTCTTT
TRBJ1-5 NA TRBV6-6 many CASSYEGYSNQPQHF TGTGCCAGCAGTTACGAGGGCTATAGCAATCAGCCCCAGCATTTT
TRBJ2-5 NA TRBV6-5 NA CASSITNQGRETQYF TGTGCCAGCAGTATTACTAATCAGGGTAGGGAGACCCAGTACTTC
TRBJ1-1 NA TRBV5-1 NA CASSLAWSYDLNTEAFF TGCGCCAGCAGCTTGGCGTGGTCCTACGACCTGAACACTGAAGCTTTCTTT
TRBJ2-7 TRBD2 TRBV5-6 once CASSLGGRARGEQYF TGTGCCAGCAGCTTGGGAGGTAGAGCGCGGGGGGAGCAGTACTTC
TRBJ2-1 TRBD2 TRBV9 NA CASSVGAGDHNEQFF TGTGCCAGCAGCGTAGGAGCGGGAGACCACAATGAGCAGTTCTTC
TRBJ1-2 NA TRBV5-1 many CASSLDHSPSSYGYTF TGCGCCAGCAGCTTGGACCATTCCCCTTCATCCTATGGCTACACCTTC
TRBJ2-7 TRBD2 TRBV6-6 NA CASSYESSGRIGQYF TGTGCCAGCAGTTATGAGTCTAGCGGGAGGATAGGGCAGTACTTC
TRBJ2-7 TRBD2 TRBV5-4 few CASSLGAGAAYEQYF TGTGCCAGCAGCTTGGGAGCGGGAGCGGCCTACGAGCAGTACTTC
TRBJ2-5 TRBD1 TRBV5-4 NA CASSRDRAWGTQYF TGTGCCAGCAGCCGGGACAGGGCCTGGGGGACCCAGTACTTC
TRBJ1-5 TRBD1 TRBV30 NA CASQETGDSNQPQHF TGTGCCTCCCAAGAAACAGGGGATAGCAATCAGCCCCAGCATTTT
TRBJ1-1 NA TRBV4-2 NA CASSQEGGAGTEAFF TGTGCCAGCAGCCAAGAGGGGGGGGCGGGTACTGAAGCTTTCTTT
TRBJ2-1 TRBD2 TRBV29-1 many CSVGLAGGNEQFF TGCAGCGTTGGACTAGCGGGAGGCAATGAGCAGTTCTTC
TRBJ1-2 NA TRBV9 NA CASSVDRGSKGYTF TGTGCCAGCAGCGTAGATAGGGGTTCGAAGGGCTACACCTTC
TRBJ1-4 NA TRBV5-1 many CASSLAAVPGGEKLFF TGCGCCAGCAGCTTGGCCGCCGTTCCCGGGGGTGAAAAACTGTTTTTT
TRBJ1-5 NA TRBV27 many CASSLNGGGQPQHF TGTGCCAGCAGTTTAAATGGAGGGGGTCAGCCCCAGCATTTT
TRBJ2-7 TRBD2 TRBV11-2 many CASRGTSGRSLQQYF TGTGCCAGCAGAGGGACTAGCGGGAGGTCCCTTCAGCAGTACTTC
TRBJ2-7 NA TRBV2 many CASSAGATYEQYF TGTGCCAGCAGTGCGGGGGCTACCTACGAGCAGTACTTC
TRBJ2-7 NA TRBV21-1 NA CASSKVRGLEVYEQYF TGTGCCAGCAGCAAAGTAAGAGGGCTAGAGGTCTACGAGCAGTACTTC
TRBJ2-7 NA TRBV25-1 few CASSELRGRFYEQYF TGTGCCAGCAGTGAATTGCGGGGGCGCTTCTACGAGCAGTACTTC